Sequencing of this T cell receptor (beta chain) was carried out in a study of post-analysis software for immune sequencing data. Included in the TCR beta cDNA libraries were unique molecular identifiers. Each CDR3 protein gets one entry after TCRdb re-called the PCR reads with MiXCR. The sample has 150,000 to 200,000 distinct CDR3 sequences, around 36% seen once. General observations from the study: Multiple sclerosis was associated with a significant reduction in normalized Chao1 diversity relative to controls.

Remarks on this clonotype: The antigen remains unidentified.

The source material was blood, sampled after autologous hematopoietic stem cell transplantation. The source of this sequence is a girl between 10 and 17 years old with multiple sclerosis.

This CDR3 reads CSARDGSGELSNEQFF. CDR3 bases: TGCAGTGCTAGAGATGGGAGCGGGGAGCTTTCCAATGAGCAGTTCTTC. The genes are TRBV20-1 and TRBJ2-1; 7 bases are a match to TRBD2. The ends lost 0 bases at V and 6 bases at J; junction bases unmatched: 11. CDR3 length: 16 residues. CDR1 and CDR2 from the germline V gene are DFQATT and SNEGSKA (reference sequence).